Included here is one T cell receptor (beta chain) sequence, with context. The antigen is not known. This record comes from a study of T-cell memory formation after mild COVID-19. Regarding the study as a whole: Second-wave clones reaching peak frequency on day 37 lacked confirmed SARS-CoV-2 specificity. Cross-reactive memory seemingly joined, as some responding clones were found in pre-infection memory.

V was clipped by 3 bases and J by 2 bases; unmatched bases: 5. The CDR3 runs to 15 residues. One entry per CDR3 protein, called by TCRdb with MiXCR from the 5' RACE reads. This sample has just over 350,000 distinct CDR3 sequences, with roughly an eighth found just once. The chain joins TRBV12-3 or TRBV12-4 to TRBJ2-5; 8 bases line up with TRBD2. The sequencing input was PBMCs or a T cell subset sorted from them (not recorded which). The clonotype originates from a man aged 18-30 years who had mild COVID-19 (a few samples of this study predate the infection). Cell type and time point are not known. The CDR3 sequence: CASSFRRGAQETQYF. The CDR3 DNA reads as TGTGCCAGCAGTTTTAGGCGGGGGGCTCAAGAGACCCAGTACTTC.